This note documents a single T cell receptor beta chain sequence. Its antigen is currently unknown. V lost 4 bases and J lost 0; bases outside the gene matches: 0. The CDR3 is 14 amino acids. Germline V gene sequence: CDR1 MNHEY, CDR2 SVGAGI. Libraries were prepared by immunoSEQ multiplex PCR; TCRdb keeps only in-frame clonotypes and omits some of them. The sample lists roughly 24,000 clones; around 82% were seen once. This sample stems from a study of CD4 T cells in relation to SARS-CoV-2 and coronaviruses. Unexposed donor CD4+ T cells date from about 2011-2018, before the COVID-19 pandemic. After 10 to 11 days of culture, CD4+ T cells were isolated.

Material for sequencing was CD4+ T cells from PBMCs, cultured in vitro. J is TRBJ1-3 and V is TRBV6-5; 7 positions agree with TRBD1. The sequence was collected from a human donor in good health. The CDR3: CASSWTGSGNTIYF. The CDR3 bases are TGTGCCAGCAGTTGGACAGGCTCTGGAAACACCATATATTTT.